This T cell receptor (beta chain) was obtained from a study of blood T cells in healthy people across ages (dated by TCRdb to the mid-2010s). Study-level background: In model experiments, template switching captured roughly one uniquely barcoded TCR beta cDNA molecule for every two T cells. Using deep sequencing normalized with unique cDNA molecular identifiers, the study measured how TCR beta repertoire diversity changes with age. Four age groups were formed from the donors: young (average approximately 15 years), middle-aged (roughly 38), aged (around 62) and long-lived (82). To avoid experimental bias, donors of different ages were randomly spread across the sequencing lanes. For two donors (one aged 18 to 30 and one aged 80 or older), the study analyzed two additional independent replicas of 1 million unique cDNA reads from the same blood draw. Overall study results and their limits: Estimates of total diversity based on one million sequenced T cells were regarded as lower bounds and as underestimates. The long-lived group showed more naive CD4+ T cells, fewer expanded clones and increased TCR diversity than the aged group, suggesting age selection. Donor CMV infection status was unknown, potentially confounding age-related changes in expanded clonotypes. Observed TCR beta diversity per million T cells fell roughly linearly with age, and a significant reduction was already apparent by age about 36. Observed TCR beta diversity correlated strongly with the percentage of naive T cells measured by flow cytometry. Bulk unsorted PBMC profiling prevented conclusive comparison of naive and antigen-experienced compartments.

Library creation used 5' RACE. The sample was run on an Illumina HiSeq 2500. A second roughly 7 to 11 cycle PCR used a sample-barcoded 5' primer and a J-beta primer mix. A unique molecular identifier was introduced onto each TCR beta cDNA molecule by a template-switch 5' adaptor carrying 12 random nucleotides. Each sample yielded at least 3 million CDR3-containing paired-end reads. First-strand cDNA synthesis was performed from all RNA using the Mint cDNA synthesis kit, with priming by a TRBC-specific oligonucleotide. After uracil-DNA glycosylase treatment, a first 18-cycle PCR used universal primers M1SS and BC2_uni_R on all cDNA. The original pipeline was this. Each sample was normalized by randomly selecting 1 million high-quality reads, each carrying a distinct molecular identifier. Instead of being binned into consensus sequences, reads with shared molecular identifiers were discarded. MiTCR, run with a Q25 quality threshold and the strictest error-elimination algorithm, handled CDR3 identification, clonotype clustering and error correction. Lower-bound total TCR beta diversity was estimated with a nonparametric unseen species model using Euler transformation. TCRdb took the public reads, trimmed them with fastp at Q25, ran MiXCR for clone calling and kept in-frame beta chains. Every distinct CDR3 protein forms one entry, paired with its most common genes and DNA. The V and J calls, along with clone size, are taken from TCRdb and not from the paper's own processing. The sample table holds around 1.5 million distinct CDR3 sequences, of which around 59% were seen once. The ten most abundant clones make up over 5.5% of the sample.

Note on this clonotype: No cognate antigen has been identified for it. Qualities for individual bases were not recorded, and no much larger clone is one base off.

The CDR3 contains 19 residues, cysteine and phenylalanine counted. Only the CDR3 DNA is retained, 57 bases long and in frame from the first base. The germline ends are 28 bases apart after V is trimmed by 4 bases and J by 6 bases. CDR1 is given as SNHLY and CDR2 as FYNNEI, both from the germline V gene. Systemically healthy Caucasian individuals from Russia, 39 in total and aged roughly 6 to 100 years, were included as donors. Each donor gave 9 to 10 milliliters of peripheral blood, collected into EDTA-treated Vacutainer tubes. Ficoll-Paque density-gradient centrifugation was used to isolate PBMCs, with at least 6.5 million per sample. Total RNA was extracted from PBMCs with Trizol reagent, with at least 5 micrograms obtained per sample. The percentages of naive CD45RAhigh/CD27high T cells were determined by flow cytometry on a PBMC aliquot from every donor.

The sequence links TRBV2 to TRBJ1-5, with a tentative D gene TRBD1 over 6 matching bases. The TCR originated in a man between 18 and 35 years old in good health. What was sequenced was blood. The CDR3 loop reads CASSAQGGGTPLAIQPQHF. Read as DNA, the sequence is TGTGCCAGCAGTGCCCAAGGGGGGGGGACCCCGTTGGCGATTCAGCCCCAGCATTTT.